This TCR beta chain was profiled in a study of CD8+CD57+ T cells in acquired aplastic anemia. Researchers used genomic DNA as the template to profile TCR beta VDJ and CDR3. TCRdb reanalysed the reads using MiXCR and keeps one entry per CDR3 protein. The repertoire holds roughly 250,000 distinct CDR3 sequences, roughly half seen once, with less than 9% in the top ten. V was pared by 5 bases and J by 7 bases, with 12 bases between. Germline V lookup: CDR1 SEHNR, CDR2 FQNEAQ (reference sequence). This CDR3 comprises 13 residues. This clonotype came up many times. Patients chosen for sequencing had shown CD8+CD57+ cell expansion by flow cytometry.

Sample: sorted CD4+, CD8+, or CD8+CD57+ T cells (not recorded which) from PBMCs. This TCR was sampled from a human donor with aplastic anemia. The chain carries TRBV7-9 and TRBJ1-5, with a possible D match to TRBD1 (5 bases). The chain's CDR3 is CASSIGVEQPQHF. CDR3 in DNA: TGTGCCAGCAGCATAGGGGTAGAACAGCCCCAGCATTTT.